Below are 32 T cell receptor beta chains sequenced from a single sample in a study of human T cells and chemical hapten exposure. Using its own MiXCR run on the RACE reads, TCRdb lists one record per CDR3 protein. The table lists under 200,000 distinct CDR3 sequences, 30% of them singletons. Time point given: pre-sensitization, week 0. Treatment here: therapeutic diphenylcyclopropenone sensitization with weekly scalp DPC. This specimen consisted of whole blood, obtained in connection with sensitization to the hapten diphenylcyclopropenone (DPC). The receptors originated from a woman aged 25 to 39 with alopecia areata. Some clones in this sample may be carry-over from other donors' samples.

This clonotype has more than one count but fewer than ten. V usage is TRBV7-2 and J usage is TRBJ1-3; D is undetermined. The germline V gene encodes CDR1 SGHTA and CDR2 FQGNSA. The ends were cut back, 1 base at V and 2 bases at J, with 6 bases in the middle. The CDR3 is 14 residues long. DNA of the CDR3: TGTGCCAGCAGCTTAGGGGGAGCTGGAAACACCATATATTTT. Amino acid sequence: CASSLGGAGNTIYF. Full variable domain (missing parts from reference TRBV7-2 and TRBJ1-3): GAGVSQSPSNKVTEKGKDVELRCDPISGHTALYWYRQSLGQGLEFLIYFQGNSAPDKSGLPSDRFSAERTGGSVSTLTIQRTQQEDSAVYLCASSLGGAGNTIYFGEGSWLTVV.

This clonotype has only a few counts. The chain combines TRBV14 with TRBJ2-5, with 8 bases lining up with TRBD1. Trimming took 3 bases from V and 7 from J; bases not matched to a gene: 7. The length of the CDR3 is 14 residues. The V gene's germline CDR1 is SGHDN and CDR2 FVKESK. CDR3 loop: CASSHSGGTGTQYF. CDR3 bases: TGTGCCAGCAGCCATAGCGGAGGGACAGGGACCCAGTACTTC.

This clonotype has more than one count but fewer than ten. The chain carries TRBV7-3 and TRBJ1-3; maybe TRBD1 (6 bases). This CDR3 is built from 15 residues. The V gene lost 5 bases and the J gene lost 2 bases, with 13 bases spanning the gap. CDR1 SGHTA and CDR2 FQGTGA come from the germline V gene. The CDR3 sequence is CASSLQGGAGNTIYF. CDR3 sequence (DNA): TGTGCCAGCAGCCTACAGGGAGGTGCTGGAAACACCATATATTTT.

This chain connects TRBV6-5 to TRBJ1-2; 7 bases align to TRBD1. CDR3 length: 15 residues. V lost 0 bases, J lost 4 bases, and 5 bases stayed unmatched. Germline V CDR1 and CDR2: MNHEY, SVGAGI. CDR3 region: CASSYSRQGRYGYTF. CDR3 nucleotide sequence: TGTGCCAGCAGTTACTCAAGACAGGGCCGCTATGGCTACACCTTC.

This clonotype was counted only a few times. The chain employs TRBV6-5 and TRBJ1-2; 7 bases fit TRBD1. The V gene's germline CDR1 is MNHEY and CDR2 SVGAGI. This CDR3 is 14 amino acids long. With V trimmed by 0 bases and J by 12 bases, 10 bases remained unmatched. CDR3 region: CASSYSNQGGRDTF. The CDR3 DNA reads TGTGCCAGCAGTTACTCGAATCAGGGGGGAAGGGACACCTTC.

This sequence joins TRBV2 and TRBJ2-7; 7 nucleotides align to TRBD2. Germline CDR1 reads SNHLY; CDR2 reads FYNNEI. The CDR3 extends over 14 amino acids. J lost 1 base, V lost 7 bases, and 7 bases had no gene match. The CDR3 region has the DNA TGTGCCAGCAAGGTCGGGACTACGTCCTACGAGCAGTACTTC. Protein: CASKVGTTSYEQYF. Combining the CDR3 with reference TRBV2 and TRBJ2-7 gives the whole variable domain EPEVTQTPSHQVTQMGQEVILRCVPISNHLYFYWYRQILGQKVEFLVSFYNNEISEKSEIFDDQFSVERPDGSNFTLKIRSTKLEDSAMYFCASKVGTTSYEQYFGPGTRLTVT.

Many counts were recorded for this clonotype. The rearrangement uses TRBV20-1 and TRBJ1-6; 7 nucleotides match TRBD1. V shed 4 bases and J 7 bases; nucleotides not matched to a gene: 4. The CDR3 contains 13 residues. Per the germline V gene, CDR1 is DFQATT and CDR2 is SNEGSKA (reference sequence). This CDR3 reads CSATGGTNSPLHF. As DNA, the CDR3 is TGCAGTGCTACAGGGGGGACCAATTCACCCCTCCACTTT.

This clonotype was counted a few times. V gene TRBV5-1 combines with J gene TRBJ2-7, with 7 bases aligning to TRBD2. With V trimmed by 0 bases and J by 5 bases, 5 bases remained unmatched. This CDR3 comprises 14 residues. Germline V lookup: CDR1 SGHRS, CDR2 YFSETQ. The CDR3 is CASSLAGTMNEQYF. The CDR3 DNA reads TGCGCCAGCAGCTTGGCCGGGACTATGAACGAGCAGTACTTC. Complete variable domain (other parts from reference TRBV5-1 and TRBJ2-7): KAGVTQTPRYLIKTRGQQVTLSCSPISGHRSVSWYQQTPGQGLQFLFEYFSETQRNKGNFPGRFSGRQFSNSRSEMNVSTLELGDSALYLCASSLAGTMNEQYFGPGTRLTVT.

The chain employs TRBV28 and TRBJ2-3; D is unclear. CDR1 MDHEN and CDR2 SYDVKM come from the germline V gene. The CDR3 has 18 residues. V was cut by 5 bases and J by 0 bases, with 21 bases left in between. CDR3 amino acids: CASSPQRPGITSTDTQYF. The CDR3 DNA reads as TGTGCCAGCAGTCCCCAGCGCCCTGGCATAACTAGCACAGATACGCAGTATTTT.

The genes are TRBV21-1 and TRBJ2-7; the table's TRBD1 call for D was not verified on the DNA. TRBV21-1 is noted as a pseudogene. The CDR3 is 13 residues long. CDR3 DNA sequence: TGTGCCAGCAGCAAAGAAGAGGGGCGGGAGCAGTACTTC. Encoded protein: CASSKEEGREQYF.

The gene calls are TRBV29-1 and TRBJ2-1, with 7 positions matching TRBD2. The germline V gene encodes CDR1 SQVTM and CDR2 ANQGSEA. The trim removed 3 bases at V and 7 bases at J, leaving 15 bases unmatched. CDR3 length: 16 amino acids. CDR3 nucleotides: TGCAGCGTTGATGGGTCGCGGTCTAGCGGAGCTAATGAGCAGTTCTTC. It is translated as CSVDGSRSSGANEQFF.

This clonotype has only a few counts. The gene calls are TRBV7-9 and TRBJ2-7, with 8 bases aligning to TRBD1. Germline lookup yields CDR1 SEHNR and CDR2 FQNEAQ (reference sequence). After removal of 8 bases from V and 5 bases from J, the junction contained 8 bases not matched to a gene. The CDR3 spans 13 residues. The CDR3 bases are TGTGCCAGCCGCGCAGGGGGCGACGACGAGCAGTACTTC. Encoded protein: CASRAGGDDEQYF.

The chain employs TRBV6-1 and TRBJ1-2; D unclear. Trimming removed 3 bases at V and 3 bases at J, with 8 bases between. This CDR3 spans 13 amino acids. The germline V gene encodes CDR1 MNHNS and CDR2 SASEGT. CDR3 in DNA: TGTGCCAGCAGTGACAGGCTCGACTATGGCTACACCTTC. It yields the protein CASSDRLDYGYTF.

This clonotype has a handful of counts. The CDR3 here is CSVEGGNEQFF. The CDR3 bases are TGCAGCGTTGAAGGAGGCAATGAGCAGTTCTTC. The chain uses TRBV29-1 and TRBJ2-1; D gene ambiguous. CDR3 length: 11 amino acids. Per germline, CDR1 SQVTM and CDR2 ANQGSEA. Trimming removed 1 base at V and 6 bases at J, with 4 bases between.

The CDR3 DNA follows: TGTGCCACCAGCAGAGAACCGGGAAGCACAGATACGCAGTATTTT. Translated, it gives CATSREPGSTDTQYF. This chain joins TRBV15 and TRBJ2-3; D is possibly TRBD2 (5 bases). The CDR3 totals 15 residues. The V and J ends lost 0 bases and 0 bases respectively, with 7 bases between them. Germline lookup yields CDR1 LNHNV and CDR2 YYDKDF (reference sequence).

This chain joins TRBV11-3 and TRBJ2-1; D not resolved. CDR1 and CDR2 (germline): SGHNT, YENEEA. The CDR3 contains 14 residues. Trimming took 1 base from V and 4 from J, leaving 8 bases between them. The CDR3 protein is CASSLVGLYNEQFF. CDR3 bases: TGTGCCAGCAGCTTAGTCGGGTTATACAATGAGCAGTTCTTC.

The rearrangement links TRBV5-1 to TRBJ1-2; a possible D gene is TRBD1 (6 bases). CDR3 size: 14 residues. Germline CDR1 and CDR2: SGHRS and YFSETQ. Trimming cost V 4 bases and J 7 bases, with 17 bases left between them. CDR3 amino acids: CASSGTNRESGYTF. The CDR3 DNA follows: TGCGCCAGCAGCGGAACAAACAGGGAAAGTGGCTACACCTTC.

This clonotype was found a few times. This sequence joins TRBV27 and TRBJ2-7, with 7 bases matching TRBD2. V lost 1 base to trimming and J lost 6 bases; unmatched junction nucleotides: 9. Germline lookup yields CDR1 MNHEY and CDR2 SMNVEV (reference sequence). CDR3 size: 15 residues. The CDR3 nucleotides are TGTGCCAGCAGTTTATTAGCGGGCGCGTCAGGCGAGCAGTACTTC. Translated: CASSLLAGASGEQYF.

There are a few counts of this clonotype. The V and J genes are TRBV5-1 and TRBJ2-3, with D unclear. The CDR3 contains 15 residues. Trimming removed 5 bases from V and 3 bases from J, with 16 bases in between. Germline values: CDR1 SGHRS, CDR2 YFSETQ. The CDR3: CASRAQITVTDTQYF. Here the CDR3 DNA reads TGCGCCAGCAGAGCCCAAATCACAGTTACAGATACGCAGTATTTT.

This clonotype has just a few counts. Here the CDR3 reads CSARVGHNYGYTF. The CDR3 region has the DNA TGCAGTGCTAGGGTGGGACATAACTATGGCTACACCTTC. V gene TRBV20-1 combines with J gene TRBJ1-2, with a tentative D call TRBD1 (6 bases). Between the trimmed V and J ends, which lost 3 bases and 1 base, there was a span of 9 bases. The CDR3 sequence is 13 residues long. Germline V gives CDR1 DFQATT, CDR2 SNEGSKA (reference sequence).

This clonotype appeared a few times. The CDR3 DNA sequence: TGTGCCAGCAGGCCTCGCGGCGGGAGGAGCACAGATACGCAGTATTTT. It yields the protein CASRPRGGRSTDTQYF. The chain couples TRBV6-1 to TRBJ2-3; TRBD2 aligns across 8 bases. The CDR3 is 16 amino acids. Trimming removed 6 bases from V and 0 bases from J; junction bases left unmatched: 8. CDR1 is MNHNS, CDR2 SASEGT, per germline.

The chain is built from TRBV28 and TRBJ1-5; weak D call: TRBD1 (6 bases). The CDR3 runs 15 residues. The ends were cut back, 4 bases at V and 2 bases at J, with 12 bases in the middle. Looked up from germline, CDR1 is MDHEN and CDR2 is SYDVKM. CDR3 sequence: CASSSQGQGNQPQHF. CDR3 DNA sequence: TGTGCCAGCAGTTCTCAGGGGCAGGGCAATCAGCCCCAGCATTTT.

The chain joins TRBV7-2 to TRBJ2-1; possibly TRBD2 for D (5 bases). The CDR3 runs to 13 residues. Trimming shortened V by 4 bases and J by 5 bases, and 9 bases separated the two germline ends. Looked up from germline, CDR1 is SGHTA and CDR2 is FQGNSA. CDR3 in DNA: TGTGCCAGCAGCTCCCGGACTCACAATGAGCAGTTCTTC. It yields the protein CASSSRTHNEQFF.

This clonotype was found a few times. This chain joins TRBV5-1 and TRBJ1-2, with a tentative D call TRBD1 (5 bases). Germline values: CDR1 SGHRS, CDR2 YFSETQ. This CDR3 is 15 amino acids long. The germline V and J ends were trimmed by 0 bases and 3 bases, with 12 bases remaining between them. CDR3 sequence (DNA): TGCGCCAGCAGCTTGGCCCCGGGGGGAGACTATGGCTACACCTTC. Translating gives CASSLAPGGDYGYTF.

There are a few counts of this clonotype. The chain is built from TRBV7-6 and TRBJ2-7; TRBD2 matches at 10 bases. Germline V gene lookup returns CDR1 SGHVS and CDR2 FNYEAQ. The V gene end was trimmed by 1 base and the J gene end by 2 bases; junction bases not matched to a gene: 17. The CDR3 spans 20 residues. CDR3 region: CASSLGLTSGFSGPTYEQYF. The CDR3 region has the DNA TGTGCCAGCAGCTTAGGACTGACTAGCGGGTTCTCTGGGCCCACCTACGAGCAGTACTTC.

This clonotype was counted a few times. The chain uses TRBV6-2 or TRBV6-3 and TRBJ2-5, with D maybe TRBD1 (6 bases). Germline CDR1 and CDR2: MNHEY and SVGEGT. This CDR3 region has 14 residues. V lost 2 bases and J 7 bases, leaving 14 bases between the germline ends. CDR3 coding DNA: TGTGCCAGCAGTTACGGACAGCCCCCCTGGACCCAGTACTTC. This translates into CASSYGQPPWTQYF.

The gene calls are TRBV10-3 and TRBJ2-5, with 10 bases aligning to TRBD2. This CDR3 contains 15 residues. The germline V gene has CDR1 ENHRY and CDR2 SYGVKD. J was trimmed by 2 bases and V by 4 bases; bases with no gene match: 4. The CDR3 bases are TGTGCCATCAGTGCCGGACTAGCGGATCAAGAGACCCAGTACTTC. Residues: CAISAGLADQETQYF.

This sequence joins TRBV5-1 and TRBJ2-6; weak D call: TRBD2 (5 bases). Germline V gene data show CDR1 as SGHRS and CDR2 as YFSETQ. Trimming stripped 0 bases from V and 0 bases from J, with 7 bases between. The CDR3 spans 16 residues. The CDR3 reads CASSLDAGSGANVLTF. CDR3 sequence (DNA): TGCGCCAGCAGCTTGGATGCGGGCTCTGGGGCCAACGTCCTGACTTTC.

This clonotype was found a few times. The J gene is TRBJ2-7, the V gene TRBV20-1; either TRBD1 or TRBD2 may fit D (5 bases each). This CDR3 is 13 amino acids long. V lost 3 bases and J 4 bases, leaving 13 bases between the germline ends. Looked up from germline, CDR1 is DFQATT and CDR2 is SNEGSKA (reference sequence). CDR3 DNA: TGCAGTGCTAGGAGGGGTCTTAAGTACGAGCAGTACTTC. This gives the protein CSARRGLKYEQYF.

The CDR3 is CASSQEVGGSSYNEQFF. CDR3 bases: TGCGCCAGCAGCCAAGAGGTAGGGGGGAGCTCCTACAATGAGCAGTTCTTC. The chain is built from TRBV4-3 and TRBJ2-1; D assignment may be TRBD1 or TRBD2 (6 bases each). This CDR3 comprises 17 residues. With 0 bases removed from V and 0 bases from J, the gap between germline ends came to 12 bases. Per the germline V gene, CDR1 is LGHNA and CDR2 is YSLEER.

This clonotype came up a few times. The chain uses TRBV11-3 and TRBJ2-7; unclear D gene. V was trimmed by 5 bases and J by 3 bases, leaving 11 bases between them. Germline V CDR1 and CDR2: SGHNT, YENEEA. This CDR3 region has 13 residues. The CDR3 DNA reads TGTGCCAGCAGCACACTAATAAGCTACGAGCAGTACTTC. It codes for CASSTLISYEQYF.

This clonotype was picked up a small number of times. This CDR3 reads CASGPSYNSPLHF. CDR3 DNA sequence: TGTGCCAGCGGGCCTTCTTATAATTCACCCCTCCACTTT. The chain couples TRBV6-1 to TRBJ1-6; D ambiguous. The CDR3 extends over 13 amino acids. Trimming cost V 8 bases and J 4 bases, with 9 bases left between them. CDR1 and CDR2 from the germline V gene are MNHNS and SASEGT.